This T cell receptor (beta chain) stems from a study of response to subunit inactivated influenza vaccine (dated 2018 in TCRdb). Turning to the overall study: Deep quantitative T cell receptor repertoire profiling was used in the study to track responses to a trivalent subunit inactivated influenza vaccine.

As to this clonotype: Its cognate antigen has yet to be identified. Base qualities are not provided; no much larger clone lies one nucleotide away.

The paper's findings and limits, for the study overall: The authors proposed that each seasonal influenza vaccination may bring in only a limited number of new T cells.

The CDR3 has 16 amino acids, counting the end cysteine and phenylalanine. The kept DNA is CDR3 alone, 48 bases in frame from the first base. CDR1 and CDR2, per the germline V gene (reference sequence), are LNHNV and YYDKDF. V and J are trimmed by 1 base and 12 bases, and the gene matches miss 8 bases of the junction. Receptor libraries were prepared by RT-PCR. Instrument used: Illumina HiSeq 2500. Through fastp at Q25 and MiXCR, TCRdb rebuilt clones from the public reads, retaining in-frame beta chains. Each CDR3 protein gets just one entry, which takes the most common genes and DNA from the rows behind it. The sample data list around 530,000 distinct CDR3 sequences, and 16% of these were observed just once. In total, the top ten clones hold 2.5% to 3.5% of the sample.

The V and J genes are TRBV15 and TRBJ2-1, with 14 bases aligning to TRBD2. Sequenced material: CD4+ T cells sorted from PBMCs, taken about 23 months after vaccination. The clonotype comes from a man between 50 and 69 years old who received an inactivated influenza vaccine. Donor details come from another sample of the same person, matched by shared clones. The CDR3 here reads CATSRGGLAGAVGQFF. The DNA is TGTGCCACCAGCAGAGGGGGACTAGCGGGAGCCGTGGGGCAGTTCTTC. Beyond the CDR3, the reference TRBV15 and TRBJ2-1 genes provide the residues; the full variable domain reads: DAMVIQNPRYQVTQFGKPVTLSCSQTLNHNVMYWYQQKSSQAPKLLFHYYDKDFNNEADTPDNFQSRRPNTSFCFLDIRSPGLGDTAMYLCATSRGGLAGAVGQFFGPGTRLTVL.